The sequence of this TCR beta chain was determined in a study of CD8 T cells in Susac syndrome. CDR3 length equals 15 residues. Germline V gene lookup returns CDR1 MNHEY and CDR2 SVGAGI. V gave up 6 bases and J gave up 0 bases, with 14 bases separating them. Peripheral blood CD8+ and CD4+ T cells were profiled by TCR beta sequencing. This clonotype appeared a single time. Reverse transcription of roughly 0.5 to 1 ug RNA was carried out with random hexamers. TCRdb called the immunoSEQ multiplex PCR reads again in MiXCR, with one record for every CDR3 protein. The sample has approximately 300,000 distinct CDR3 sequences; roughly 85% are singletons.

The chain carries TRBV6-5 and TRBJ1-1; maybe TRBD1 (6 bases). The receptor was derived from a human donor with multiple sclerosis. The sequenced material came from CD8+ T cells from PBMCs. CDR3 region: CASSPNREMNTEAFF. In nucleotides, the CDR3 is TGTGCCAGCAGCCCAAACAGGGAGATGAACACTGAAGCTTTCTTT.